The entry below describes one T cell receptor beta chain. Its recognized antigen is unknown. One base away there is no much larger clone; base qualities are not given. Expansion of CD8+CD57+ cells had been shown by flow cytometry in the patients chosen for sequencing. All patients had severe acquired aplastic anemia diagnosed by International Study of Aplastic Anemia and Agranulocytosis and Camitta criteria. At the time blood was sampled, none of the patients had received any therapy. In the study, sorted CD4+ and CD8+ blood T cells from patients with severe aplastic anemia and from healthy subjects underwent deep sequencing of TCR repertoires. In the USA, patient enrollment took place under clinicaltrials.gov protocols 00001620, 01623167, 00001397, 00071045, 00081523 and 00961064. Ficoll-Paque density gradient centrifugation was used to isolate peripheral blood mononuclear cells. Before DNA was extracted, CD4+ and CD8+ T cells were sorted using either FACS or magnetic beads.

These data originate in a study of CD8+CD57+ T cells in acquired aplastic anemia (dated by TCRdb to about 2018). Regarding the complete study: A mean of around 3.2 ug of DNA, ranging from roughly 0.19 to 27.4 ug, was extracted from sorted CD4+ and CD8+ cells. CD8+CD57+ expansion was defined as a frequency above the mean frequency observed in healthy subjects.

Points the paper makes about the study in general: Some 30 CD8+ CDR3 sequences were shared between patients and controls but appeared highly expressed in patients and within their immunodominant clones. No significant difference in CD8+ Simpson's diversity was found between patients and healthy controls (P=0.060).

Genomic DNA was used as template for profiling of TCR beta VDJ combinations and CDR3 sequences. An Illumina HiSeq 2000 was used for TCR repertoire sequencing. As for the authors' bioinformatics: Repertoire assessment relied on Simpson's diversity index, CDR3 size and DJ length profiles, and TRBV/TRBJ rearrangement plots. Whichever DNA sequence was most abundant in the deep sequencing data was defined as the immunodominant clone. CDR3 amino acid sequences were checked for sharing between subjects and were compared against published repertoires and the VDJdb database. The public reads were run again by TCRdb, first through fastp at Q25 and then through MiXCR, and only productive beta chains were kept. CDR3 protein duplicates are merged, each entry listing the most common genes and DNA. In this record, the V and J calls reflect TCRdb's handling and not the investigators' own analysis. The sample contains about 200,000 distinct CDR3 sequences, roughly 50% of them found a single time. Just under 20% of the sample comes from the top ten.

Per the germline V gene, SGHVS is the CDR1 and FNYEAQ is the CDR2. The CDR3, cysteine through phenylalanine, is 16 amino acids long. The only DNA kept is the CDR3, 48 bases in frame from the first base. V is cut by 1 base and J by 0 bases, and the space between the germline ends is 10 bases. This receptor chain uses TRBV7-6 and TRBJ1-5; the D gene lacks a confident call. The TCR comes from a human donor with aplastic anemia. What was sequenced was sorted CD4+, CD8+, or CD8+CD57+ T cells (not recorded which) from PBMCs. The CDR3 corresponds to CASSLGAGGSNQPQHF. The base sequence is TGTGCCAGCAGCTTAGGGGCAGGAGGTAGCAATCAGCCCCAGCATTTT. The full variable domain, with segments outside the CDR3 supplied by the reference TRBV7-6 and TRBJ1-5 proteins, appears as GAGVSQSPRYKVTKRGQDVALRCDPISGHVSLYWYRQALGQGPEFLTYFNYEAQQDKSGLPNDRFSAERPEGSISTLTIQRTEQRDSAMYRCASSLGAGGSNQPQHFGDGTRLSIL.